Listed here are 27 T cell receptor beta chains from one sample, sequenced in a study of T cell repertoires and Cas9 in healthy adults. The table came from immunoSEQ multiplex PCR; TCRdb's copy has only in-frame clones and leaves some out. The data contain some 15,000 clones, 89% of them seen just once; the ten biggest clones take up around 2%. The sequenced sample was Tregs (CD4+, CD25+, CD127-, CD137-, CD154-) from PBMCs; culture status not recorded. Receptor source: a human donor in good health.

The V and J genes are TRBV4-2 and TRBJ1-2, with D unresolved. V dropped 0 bases and J dropped 4 bases, with 9 bases sitting between them. The CDR3 covers 14 residues. CDR1 and CDR2 (germline): LGHNA, YNFKEQ. CDR3 sequence reads: CASSQERISYGYTF. CDR3 in DNA: TGTGCCAGCAGCCAAGAGAGGATTTCCTATGGCTACACCTTC.

On this clone itself: Other nucleotide sequences from this sample produce the same CDR3. This sequence joins TRBV2 and TRBJ2-7; a possible D gene is TRBD1 (6 bases). V dropped 7 bases and J dropped 2 bases, with 12 bases sitting between them. The germline gives CDR1 SNHLY, CDR2 FYNNEI. This CDR3 contains 13 residues. The CDR3 spells CASTQGRAYEQYF. The CDR3 DNA reads TGTGCCAGCACTCAGGGGCGAGCCTACGAGCAGTACTTC.

The V call is TRBV28, the J call TRBJ1-6, with 7 bases identical to TRBD1. The CDR3 is 14 residues long. Germline V gives CDR1 MDHEN, CDR2 SYDVKM. V shed 8 bases and J 8 bases; nucleotides not matched to a gene: 9. The CDR3 loop reads CASSFVRGHSPLHF. The CDR3 region has the DNA TGTGCCAGCTCCTTTGTAAGGGGGCATTCACCCCTCCACTTT.

This clone occurred once. The V gene is TRBV11-1, the J gene TRBJ1-1; no definite D call. The germline CDR1 and CDR2 sequences are SGHAT and FQDESV (reference sequence). V was clipped by 0 bases and J by 0 bases, with 8 bases between them. This CDR3 has 15 residues. CDR3 sequence: CASSLALGVNTEAFF. The CDR3 coding sequence is TGTGCCAGCAGCTTAGCCCTCGGGGTGAACACTGAAGCTTTCTTT. The complete variable domain, with remaining parts taken from reference TRBV11-1 and TRBJ1-1, reads EAEVAQSPRYKITEKSQAVAFWCDPISGHATLYWYRQILGQGPELLVQFQDESVVDDSQLPKDRFSAERLKGVDSTLKIQPAELGDSAMYLCASSLALGVNTEAFFGQGTRLTVV.

The rearrangement links TRBV2 to TRBJ1-2; no definite D call. V dropped 6 bases and J dropped 0 bases, with 14 bases sitting between them. This CDR3 comprises 15 residues. Looked up from germline, CDR1 is SNHLY and CDR2 is FYNNEI. CDR3 coding DNA: TGTGCCAGCAGGTCGAGAGACGGATCTAACTATGGCTACACCTTC. It is translated as CASRSRDGSNYGYTF.

V usage is TRBV5-1 and J usage is TRBJ2-7; 7 positions match TRBD1. The CDR3 has 17 residues. Germline CDR1 reads SGHRS; CDR2 reads YFSETQ. V gave up 1 base and J gave up 3 bases; unmatched junction bases: 13. The CDR3 coding sequence is TGCGCCAGCAGCTTGAGGCATTCGGGCAGGGGGAGCTACGAGCAGTACTTC. This encodes CASSLRHSGRGSYEQYF.

The rearrangement links TRBV5-1 to TRBJ2-7; 16 bases align to TRBD2. There are 16 residues in the CDR3. J gave up 3 bases and V 5 bases, and 5 bases lay outside the gene matches. CDR1 is SGHRS and CDR2 is YFSETQ in the germline V gene. The chain's CDR3 is CASRTGTSGGGYEQYF. DNA of the CDR3: TGCGCCAGCAGAACCGGGACTAGCGGGGGGGGCTACGAGCAGTACTTC.

V usage is TRBV5-1 and J usage is TRBJ2-7, with 9 bases matching TRBD2. There are 15 residues in the CDR3. The ends lost 0 bases at V and 3 bases at J; junction bases unmatched: 4. CDR1 and CDR2 (germline): SGHRS, YFSETQ. As DNA, the CDR3 is TGCGCCAGCAGCTTGGGGCTAGCGGGGAGCTACGAGCAGTACTTC. Amino acid sequence: CASSLGLAGSYEQYF.

V usage is TRBV2 and J usage is TRBJ1-4; no reliable D call. The length of the CDR3 is 15 residues. The germline V and J ends were trimmed by 2 bases and 2 bases, with 9 bases remaining between them. Germline V gene data show CDR1 as SNHLY and CDR2 as FYNNEI. This CDR3 is CASSEYTDTNEKLFF. The DNA of the CDR3 is TGTGCCAGCAGTGAATATACGGACACTAATGAAAAACTGTTTTTT.

The chain links TRBV21-1 to TRBJ2-1. TRBV21-1 is recorded as a pseudogene. This CDR3 is 13 amino acids long. Written as DNA, the CDR3 is TGTGCCAGCAGCAAAGCGGTCGGGGCGGGGCAGTTCTTC. It yields the protein CASSKAVGAGQFF.

The chain links TRBV30 to TRBJ1-2; 7 nucleotides line up with TRBD1. The CDR3 runs 15 residues. Germline assignment: CDR1 GTSNPN and CDR2 SVGIG (reference sequence). With V trimmed by 2 bases and J by 8 bases, 14 bases remained unmatched. The CDR3 region is CAWSKGQDSVEGYTF. The CDR3 nucleotides read TGTGCCTGGAGTAAAGGACAGGATTCGGTGGAAGGCTACACCTTC.

The chain employs TRBV10-3 and TRBJ1-2; 11 positions agree with TRBD1. The CDR3 runs 14 residues. After removal of 6 bases from V and 8 bases from J, the junction contained 8 bases not matched to a gene. CDR1 and CDR2 (germline): ENHRY, SYGVKD. The CDR3 sequence is CAISPDRGLGGYTF. Here the CDR3 DNA reads TGTGCCATCAGCCCGGACAGGGGGCTCGGCGGCTACACCTTC.

V usage is TRBV5-1 and J usage is TRBJ2-7; 8 positions match TRBD1. V shed 5 bases, J shed 5 bases, and the junction held 6 bases outside the gene matches. CDR1 and CDR2 from the germline V gene are SGHRS and YFSETQ. The CDR3 consists of 13 residues. The CDR3 bases are TGCGCCAGCAGTGGACAGGGTAGGCACGAGCAGTACTTC. It yields the protein CASSGQGRHEQYF.

This chain joins TRBV5-4 and TRBJ2-7, with D perhaps TRBD2 (5 bases). CDR3 size: 16 residues. Trimming removed 0 bases at V and 6 bases at J, with 19 bases between. Germline V gene data show CDR1 as SGHNT and CDR2 as YYREEE (reference sequence). The CDR3 is CASSLGGALRRGEQYF. The CDR3 nucleotides are TGTGCCAGCAGCTTGGGGGGAGCGCTCCGTCGTGGCGAGCAGTACTTC. The full variable domain, with the rest looked up from reference TRBV5-4 and TRBJ2-7, is ETGVTQSPTHLIKTRGQQVTLRCSSQSGHNTVSWYQQALGQGPQFIFQYYREEENGRGNFPPRFSGLQFPNYSSELNVNALELDDSALYLCASSLGGALRRGEQYFGPGTRLTVT.

V usage is TRBV28 and J usage is TRBJ1-2, with no clear D. Between the trimmed V and J ends, which lost 2 bases and 4 bases, there was a span of 2 bases. The CDR3 loop spans 11 amino acids. From germline, CDR1 is MDHEN and CDR2 SYDVKM. The CDR3 here is CASSLAYGYTF. Here the CDR3 DNA reads TGTGCCAGCAGTTTAGCCTATGGCTACACCTTC.

This clone came up a few times. The V gene is TRBV5-6, the J gene TRBJ2-7; 8 nucleotides agree with TRBD1. Trimming removed 1 base from V and 2 bases from J; junction bases left unmatched: 5. Germline assignment: CDR1 SGHDT and CDR2 YYEEEE. The CDR3 is 15 amino acids. CDR3 in amino acids: CASSLRTGPTYEQYF. The CDR3 DNA follows: TGTGCCAGCAGCTTGAGGACAGGGCCAACCTACGAGCAGTACTTC.

The V call is TRBV15, the J call TRBJ1-1; 10 nucleotides match TRBD1. This CDR3 contains 16 residues. V dropped 3 bases and J dropped 11; count of bases not matched to a gene: 15. Germline loops: CDR1 LNHNV, CDR2 YYDKDF (reference sequence). CDR3 sequence reads: CATSSLSSPGQGYAFF. For the CDR3, the DNA is TGTGCCACCAGCAGCCTCTCATCGCCGGGACAGGGGTACGCTTTCTTT.

The chain employs TRBV19 and TRBJ1-5, with 10 bases matching TRBD1. Trimming removed 5 bases from V and 4 bases from J; junction bases left unmatched: 14. The CDR3 totals 18 residues. CDR1 is LNHDA, CDR2 SQIVND, per germline (reference sequence). This CDR3 reads CASSPFSMTGGSNQPQHF. DNA of the CDR3: TGTGCCAGTAGTCCCTTCTCTATGACAGGGGGCTCTAATCAGCCCCAGCATTTT. The whole variable domain, filled in from reference TRBV19 and TRBJ1-5, reads DGGITQSPKYLFRKEGQNVTLSCEQNLNHDAMYWYRQDPGQGLRLIYYSQIVNDFQKGDIAEGYSVSREKKESFPLTVTSAQKNPTAFYLCASSPFSMTGGSNQPQHFGDGTRLSIL.

The chain combines TRBV2 with TRBJ2-3; D perhaps matches TRBD2 (6 bases). The CDR3 extends over 12 amino acids. V lost 6 bases and J lost 10, with 14 bases in between. Germline V gene lookup returns CDR1 SNHLY and CDR2 FYNNEI. CDR3 region: CASREGRIAQYF. The CDR3 DNA is TGTGCCAGCAGGGAGGGTCGGATTGCGCAGTATTTT.

This chain links TRBV6-5 with TRBJ1-1; D unresolved. Germline V lookup: CDR1 MNHEY, CDR2 SVGAGI. This CDR3 has 15 residues. Trimming took off 7 bases at V and 3 bases at J, with 18 bases between the two ends. This chain's CDR3 is CASTSIRGLDTEAFF. The CDR3 bases are TGTGCCAGCACCTCCATTCGGGGTTTGGACACTGAAGCTTTCTTT.

In DNA form, the CDR3 reads TGTGCCAGCAGCCCGGGACCCCCTTTTGAGCAGTACTTC. This codes for CASSPGPPFEQYF. This sequence joins TRBV6-6 and TRBJ2-7; D tentatively fits TRBD1 or TRBD2 (5 bases each). Trimming left V 6 bases short and J 7 bases short, with 16 bases between. In germline, CDR1 is MNHNY, CDR2 SVGAGI (reference sequence). This CDR3 contains 13 residues.

The chain uses TRBV10-1 and TRBJ2-1; maybe TRBD2 (6 bases). Per germline, CDR1 WNHNN and CDR2 SYGVQD (reference sequence). The CDR3 runs to 17 residues. V was pared by 4 bases and J by 0 bases, with 16 bases between. The CDR3 DNA reads as TGCGCCAGCAGTGGGTTTGCGGGAAAAAGCTCCTACAATGAGCAGTTCTTC. Its translation is CASSGFAGKSSYNEQFF.

The rearrangement joins TRBV28 to TRBJ1-5; perhaps TRBD1 as D (5 bases). V lost 6 bases and J lost 0, with 12 bases in between. The germline V gene has CDR1 MDHEN and CDR2 SYDVKM. The length of the CDR3 is 15 residues. CDR3 nucleotide sequence: TGTGCCAGCAGGTGGGGGGGGGATAGCAATCAGCCCCAGCATTTT. Residues: CASRWGGDSNQPQHF.

This chain connects TRBV5-1 to TRBJ2-7; perhaps D is TRBD1 or TRBD2 (6 bases each). CDR3 size: 13 residues. The ends were cut back, 0 bases at V and 4 bases at J, with 8 bases in the middle. Germline CDR1 and CDR2: SGHRS and YFSETQ. CDR3 sequence (DNA): TGCGCCAGCAGCTTGGAGGGGGGTTACGAGCAGTACTTC. It encodes CASSLEGGYEQYF.

The CDR3 bases are TGTGCCAGTAGTATCGGGGGCGGGGGCGCGATCGGTCAGCCCCAGCATTTT. Translation gives CASSIGGGGAIGQPQHF. The chain combines TRBV19 with TRBJ1-5, with D possibly TRBD1 on 6 matching bases. V was clipped by 3 bases and J by 6 bases, with 21 bases between them. The germline gives CDR1 LNHDA, CDR2 SQIVND (reference sequence). This CDR3 region has 17 residues.

The J gene is TRBJ2-7, the V gene TRBV6-1, with TRBD2 identical over 10 bases. CDR3 length equals 14 residues. Germline lookup yields CDR1 MNHNS and CDR2 SASEGT. Trimming at V came to 6 bases and at J to 4 bases, leaving 6 bases not matched to a gene. CDR3 protein: CASRGAGGWYEQYF. The DNA of the CDR3 is TGTGCCAGCAGGGGAGCGGGGGGGTGGTACGAGCAGTACTTC.

The chain carries TRBV19 and TRBJ1-4; D is possibly TRBD1 (6 bases). Germline V lookup: CDR1 LNHDA, CDR2 SQIVND (reference sequence). The V end was cut by 5 bases, the J end by 2 bases, with 18 bases between. The CDR3 contains 17 residues. The CDR3 DNA is TGTGCCAGTAGTCGGCGGAACCCGGGGGCGACTAATGAAAAACTGTTTTTT. Protein: CASSRRNPGATNEKLFF.